Listed below are T cell receptor beta chains from one sample, sequenced in a study of blood T cells in healthy people across ages. One entry per CDR3 protein, called by TCRdb with MiXCR from the 5' RACE reads. The table includes approximately 680,000 distinct CDR3 sequences, 32% detected once. The specimen sequenced was blood. The receptors were gathered from an elderly woman in good health. Both conserved end residues are part of each CDR3. The D gene is left open where the match is weak. For some rows the clone size is stated as once, few or many, or as a class when expanded; others skip it.

CDR3 protein: CASSLQGLTYNEQFF; CDR3 DNA: TGCGCCAGCAGCCTACAGGGCCTGACCTACAATGAGCAGTTCTTC; clone size: many; D gene: NA; V gene: TRBV5-1; J gene: TRBJ2-1
CDR3 protein: CASSQYGRGSTNEKLFF; CDR3 DNA: TGTGCCAGCAGCCAATATGGCAGGGGCTCTACTAATGAAAAACTGTTTTTT; clone size: few; D gene: NA; V gene: TRBV3-1; J gene: TRBJ1-4
CDR3 protein: CASSQDFGGGNTNTQYF; CDR3 DNA: TGTGCCAGCAGCCAAGATTTCGGCGGGGGAAACACAAATACGCAGTATTTT; clone size: many; D gene: TRBD2; V gene: TRBV3-1; J gene: TRBJ2-3
CDR3 protein: CASSPEGGFSDTQYF; CDR3 DNA: TGTGCCAGCAGTCCTGAGGGGGGCTTCTCAGATACGCAGTATTTT; clone size: many; D gene: NA; V gene: TRBV5-6; J gene: TRBJ2-3
CDR3 protein: CASREGTGNYGYTF; CDR3 DNA: TGTGCCAGCAGGGAAGGGACAGGGAACTATGGCTACACCTTC; clone size: many; D gene: TRBD1; V gene: TRBV2; J gene: TRBJ1-2
CDR3 protein: CATSGFGQGGGNEQFF; CDR3 DNA: TGTGCCACCAGTGGATTTGGACAGGGGGGAGGGAATGAGCAGTTCTTC; clone size: NA; D gene: TRBD1; V gene: TRBV24-1; J gene: TRBJ2-1
CDR3 protein: CASRDNYNEKLFF; CDR3 DNA: TGCGCCAGCAGGGACAACTATAATGAAAAACTGTTTTTT; clone size: many; D gene: NA; V gene: TRBV5-1; J gene: TRBJ1-4
CDR3 protein: CASSLQGAVYETQYF; CDR3 DNA: TGCGCCAGCAGCTTGCAGGGGGCGGTGTATGAGACCCAGTACTTC; clone size: many; D gene: TRBD1; V gene: TRBV5-1; J gene: TRBJ2-5
CDR3 protein: CASSFSTSVNEKLFF; CDR3 DNA: TGTGCCAGCAGTTTCTCGACGTCAGTCAATGAAAAACTGTTTTTT; clone size: many; D gene: NA; V gene: TRBV12-3/TRBV12-4; J gene: TRBJ1-4
CDR3 protein: CSARDALKASGANVLTF; CDR3 DNA: TGCAGTGCTAGAGATGCTCTGAAGGCCTCTGGGGCCAACGTCCTGACTTTC; clone size: many; D gene: NA; V gene: TRBV20-1; J gene: TRBJ2-6
CDR3 protein: CSAARVTSGGDEQFF; CDR3 DNA: TGCAGTGCTGCTAGGGTGACTAGCGGAGGGGATGAGCAGTTCTTC; clone size: many; D gene: TRBD2; V gene: TRBV20-1; J gene: TRBJ2-1
CDR3 protein: CASQRGESYNEQFF; CDR3 DNA: TGTGCCAGCCAGCGGGGGGAGTCCTACAATGAGCAGTTCTTC; clone size: many; D gene: TRBD2; V gene: TRBV11-2; J gene: TRBJ2-1
CDR3 protein: CSASSGGYYEQYF; CDR3 DNA: TGCAGTGCTAGTTCAGGGGGATACTACGAGCAGTACTTC; clone size: few; D gene: TRBD1; V gene: TRBV20-1; J gene: TRBJ2-7
CDR3 protein: CASSQVGPAYNSPLHF; CDR3 DNA: TGCGCCAGCAGCCAAGTTGGGCCGGCCTATAATTCACCCCTCCACTTT; clone size: many; D gene: NA; V gene: TRBV4-1; J gene: TRBJ1-6
CDR3 protein: CASRRVDEQFF; CDR3 DNA: TGTGCCAGCAGGAGGGTCGATGAGCAGTTCTTC; clone size: many; D gene: NA; V gene: TRBV6-2/TRBV6-3; J gene: TRBJ2-1
CDR3 protein: CASSRTGVNEQFF; CDR3 DNA: TGTGCCAGCAGCCGGACAGGGGTTAATGAGCAGTTCTTC; clone size: many; D gene: TRBD1; V gene: TRBV11-3; J gene: TRBJ2-1
CDR3 protein: CSAHGTGWRNEQFF; CDR3 DNA: TGCAGTGCTCATGGGACAGGGTGGCGCAATGAGCAGTTCTTC; clone size: many; D gene: TRBD1; V gene: TRBV20-1; J gene: TRBJ2-1
CDR3 protein: CSVVLLTGGAMEYNEQFF; CDR3 DNA: TGCAGCGTTGTTCTCTTGACAGGGGGCGCGATGGAGTACAATGAGCAGTTCTTC; clone size: many; D gene: TRBD1; V gene: TRBV29-1; J gene: TRBJ2-1
CDR3 protein: CSASGTSGYNEQYF; CDR3 DNA: TGCAGTGCGTCCGGGACTAGCGGTTACAATGAGCAGTACTTC; clone size: few; D gene: TRBD2; V gene: TRBV20-1; J gene: TRBJ2-7
CDR3 protein: CSASEVDRPFYEQYF; CDR3 DNA: TGCAGTGCTAGTGAAGTCGACAGACCCTTTTACGAGCAGTACTTC; clone size: few; D gene: NA; V gene: TRBV20-1; J gene: TRBJ2-7
CDR3 protein: CASSFGGPNYGYTF; CDR3 DNA: TGCGCCAGCAGCTTCGGGGGTCCTAACTATGGCTACACCTTC; clone size: NA; D gene: NA; V gene: TRBV5-1; J gene: TRBJ1-2
CDR3 protein: CASSLSGTPSTDTQYF; CDR3 DNA: TGTGCCAGCAGTTTATCAGGGACTCCAAGCACAGATACGCAGTATTTT; clone size: many; D gene: NA; V gene: TRBV27; J gene: TRBJ2-3
CDR3 protein: CASSSVDRDHGYTF; CDR3 DNA: TGTGCCAGCAGCTCAGTCGACAGGGACCATGGCTACACCTTC; clone size: many; D gene: TRBD1; V gene: TRBV13; J gene: TRBJ1-2
CDR3 protein: CASKGPERGQPQHF; CDR3 DNA: TGTGCCAGCAAAGGGCCGGAAAGGGGTCAGCCCCAGCATTTT; clone size: few; D gene: NA; V gene: TRBV27; J gene: TRBJ1-5
CDR3 protein: CVSSLNRGSSETQYF; CDR3 DNA: TGTGTCAGCAGTTTAAACAGGGGGTCGTCGGAGACCCAGTACTTC; clone size: NA; D gene: TRBD1; V gene: TRBV28; J gene: TRBJ2-5
CDR3 protein: CASSLAGNLQETQYF; CDR3 DNA: TGCGCCAGCAGCTTGGCCGGGAACTTACAAGAGACCCAGTACTTC; clone size: many; D gene: NA; V gene: TRBV5-1; J gene: TRBJ2-5
CDR3 protein: CASSIQGATSYEQYF; CDR3 DNA: TGTGCCAGCAGTATACAGGGGGCAACGTCCTACGAGCAGTACTTC; clone size: many; D gene: TRBD1; V gene: TRBV12-3/TRBV12-4; J gene: TRBJ2-7
CDR3 protein: CASSFGGLAGGYNEQFF; CDR3 DNA: TGTGCCAGCAGTTTCGGCGGACTAGCGGGGGGCTACAATGAGCAGTTCTTC; clone size: many; D gene: TRBD2; V gene: TRBV27; J gene: TRBJ2-1
CDR3 protein: CASSLGTRSDTQYF; CDR3 DNA: TGTGCCAGCAGCCTGGGGACGAGATCAGATACGCAGTATTTT; clone size: many; D gene: NA; V gene: TRBV5-4; J gene: TRBJ2-3
CDR3 protein: CASSLYRGVDTQYF; CDR3 DNA: TGTGCCAGCAGTTTATACAGGGGTGTGGATACGCAGTATTTT; clone size: NA; D gene: TRBD1; V gene: TRBV27; J gene: TRBJ2-3
CDR3 protein: CASSLEGTLTPYEQYF; CDR3 DNA: TGTGCCAGCAGCTTAGAAGGGACCCTAACCCCCTACGAGCAGTACTTC; clone size: many; D gene: NA; V gene: TRBV7-9; J gene: TRBJ2-7
CDR3 protein: CAWSATNTEAFF; CDR3 DNA: TGTGCCTGGAGTGCTACGAACACTGAAGCTTTCTTT; clone size: many; D gene: NA; V gene: TRBV30; J gene: TRBJ1-1
CDR3 protein: CASSLAGLLFF; CDR3 DNA: TGCGCCAGCAGCTTGGCAGGACTATTGTTCTTC; clone size: NA; D gene: NA; V gene: TRBV5-1; J gene: TRBJ2-1
CDR3 protein: CASSLGGANTKAFF; CDR3 DNA: TGTGCCAGCAGCTTAGGAGGTGCGAACACTAAAGCTTTCTTT; clone size: NA; D gene: NA; V gene: TRBV7-9; J gene: TRBJ1-1